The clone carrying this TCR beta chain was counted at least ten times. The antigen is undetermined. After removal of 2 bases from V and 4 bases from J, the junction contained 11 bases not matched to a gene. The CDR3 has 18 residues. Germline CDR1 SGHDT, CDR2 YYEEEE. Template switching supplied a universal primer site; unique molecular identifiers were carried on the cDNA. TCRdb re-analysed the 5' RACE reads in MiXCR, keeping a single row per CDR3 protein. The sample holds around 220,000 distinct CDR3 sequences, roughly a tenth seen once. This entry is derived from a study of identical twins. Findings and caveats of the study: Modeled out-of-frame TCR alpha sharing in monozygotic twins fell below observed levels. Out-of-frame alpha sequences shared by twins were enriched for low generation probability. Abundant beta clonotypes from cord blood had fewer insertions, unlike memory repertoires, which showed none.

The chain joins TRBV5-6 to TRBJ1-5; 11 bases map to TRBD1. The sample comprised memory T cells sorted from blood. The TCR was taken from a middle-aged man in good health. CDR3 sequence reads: CASSFGTGGPLVNQPQHF. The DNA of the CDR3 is TGTGCCAGCAGCTTTGGGACAGGGGGACCCCTTGTTAATCAGCCCCAGCATTTT.